This T cell receptor (beta chain) was captured in a study of PD-L1 blockade in urothelial cancer. The data were produced by immunoSEQ multiplex PCR, yet TCRdb's version contains in-frame clones alone and is incomplete. The sample shows tens of thousands of clones, approximately 78% of them seen only once. This clonotype originated in a man aged 70-80 years with urothelial cancer. The sequencing used PBMCs, collected around atezolizumab (anti-PD-L1) treatment.

As DNA, the CDR3 is TGTGCCAGCAGCGGGCCCATGGGGGGGGCGGGTTCCTACGAGCAGTACTTC. Translating it yields CASSGPMGGAGSYEQYF. J is TRBJ2-7 and V is TRBV11-2, with D maybe TRBD2 (7 bases). CDR1 is SGHAT, CDR2 FQNNGV, per germline. Trimming took off 5 bases at V and 1 base at J, with 21 bases between the two ends. The CDR3 is 17 residues long. Together with reference TRBV11-2 and TRBJ2-7, the CDR3 gives the full variable domain: EAGVAQSPRYKIIEKRQSVAFWCNPISGHATLYWYQQILGQGPKLLIQFQNNGVVDDSQLPKDRFSAERLKGVDSTLKIQPAKLEDSAVYLCASSGPMGGAGSYEQYFGPGTRLTVT.